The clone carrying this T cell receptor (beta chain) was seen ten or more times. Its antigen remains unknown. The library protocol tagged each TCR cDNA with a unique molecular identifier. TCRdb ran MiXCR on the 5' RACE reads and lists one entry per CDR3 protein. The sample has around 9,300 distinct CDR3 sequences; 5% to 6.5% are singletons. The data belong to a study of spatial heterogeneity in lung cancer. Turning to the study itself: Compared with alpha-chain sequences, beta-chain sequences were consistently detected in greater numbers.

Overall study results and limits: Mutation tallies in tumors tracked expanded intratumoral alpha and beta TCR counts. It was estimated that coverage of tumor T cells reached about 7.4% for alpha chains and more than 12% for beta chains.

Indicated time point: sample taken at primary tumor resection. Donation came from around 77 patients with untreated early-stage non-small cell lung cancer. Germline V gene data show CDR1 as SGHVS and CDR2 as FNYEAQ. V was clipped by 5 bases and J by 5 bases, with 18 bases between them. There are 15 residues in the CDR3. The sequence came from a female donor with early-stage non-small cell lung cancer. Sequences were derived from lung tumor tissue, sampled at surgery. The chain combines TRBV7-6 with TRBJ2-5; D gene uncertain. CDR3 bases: TGTGCCAGCAGCCTTAACCCGGACCCGCGTGAGACCCAGTACTTC. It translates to CASSLNPDPRETQYF.